This T cell receptor (beta chain) was found in a study of blood T cell repertoires in COVID-19 (TCRdb year 2020). A note on the overall study: The collaborator samples originated in the United States, Italy and Spain and spanned the acute and convalescent phases of COVID-19. Where HLA class I and class II types were available, the types were taken from metadata supplied by the sample provider, not from assay-based typing. The prospective study material was composed of cDNA or gDNA derived from T cells, B-cell-depleted T cells, or PBMCs. Subjects who had been exposed to COVID-19, were actively infected with it, or had recovered from it provided the deeply sampled blood TCRbeta repertoires that made up the dataset. Sample metadata almost always included a de-identified subject ID, COVID-19 status, age in years and sex. The repertoires were released in a freely available public database intended as a resource for research on the immune response to SARS-CoV-2. Samples came from the ongoing ImmuneRACE study (first 160 participants) plus 1,254 subjects from 6 global collaborators.

Here is what the overall study found, with its caveats: The amount of clinical and demographic metadata varied by source and participant and was provided uncurated.

The immunoSEQ Assay, a bias-controlled multiplex PCR, was used to amplify TCRbeta CDR3 regions from genomic DNA. The authors' pipeline ran thus. The number of nucleated cells in each sample was estimated from the amplification of reference gene primers within the assay. Sequence reads were collapsed and filtered to measure the absolute abundance of every unique TCRbeta CDR3 rearrangement. Productive Simpson clonality was computed per sample as the square root of Simpson's diversity index over productive rearrangements. TCRdb re-hosts the immuneACCESS table, in-frame sequences only. Its copies lack some clones; in the studies checked, an unresolved V gene accounts for under half of them, and the cause for the rest is not known. Clone size and the V and J calls come from that table; the DNA yielded D and trimming. The sample table records tens of thousands of clones; about nine tenths of these occur just once. Around a quarter of the sample is taken by the ten largest.

Each collaborating institution followed its own protocols to collect whole blood in K2EDTA tubes. For TCRbeta analysis, collaborator samples were shipped as frozen whole blood, as isolated PBMCs, or as DNA extracted from either sample type. Of note for this clone: Its antigen is not yet known. Base qualities are not provided; no much larger clone lies one nucleotide away.

CDR1 SQVTM and CDR2 ANQGSEA were looked up in the germline V gene. Germline trimming: 7 bases from V, 5 bases from J; junction bases outside gene matches: 5. The CDR3 sequence holds 12 residues, the cysteine and phenylalanine included. Just CDR3 DNA is preserved here, 36 bases in frame from base 1. The V gene is TRBV29-1 and the J gene is TRBJ2-5; 9 of the junction bases match TRBD2. This clonotype originated in a middle-aged man with active or convalescent COVID-19. Sequencing was done on a sample of peripheral blood. The CDR3 in this case is CSDRTSEETQYF. The DNA sequence follows: TGCAGCGATCGGACTAGCGAGGAGACCCAGTACTTC.